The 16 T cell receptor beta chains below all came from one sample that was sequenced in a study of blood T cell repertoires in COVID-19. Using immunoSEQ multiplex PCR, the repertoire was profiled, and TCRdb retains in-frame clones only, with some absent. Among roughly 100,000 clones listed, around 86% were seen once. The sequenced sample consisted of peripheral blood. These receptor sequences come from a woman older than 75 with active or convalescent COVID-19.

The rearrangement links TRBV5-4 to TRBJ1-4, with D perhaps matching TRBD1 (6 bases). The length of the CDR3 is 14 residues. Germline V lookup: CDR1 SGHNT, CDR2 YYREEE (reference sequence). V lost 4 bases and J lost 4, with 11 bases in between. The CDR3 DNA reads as TGTGCCAGCAGCAATTGGACAGTTAATGAAAAACTGTTTTTT. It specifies CASSNWTVNEKLFF.

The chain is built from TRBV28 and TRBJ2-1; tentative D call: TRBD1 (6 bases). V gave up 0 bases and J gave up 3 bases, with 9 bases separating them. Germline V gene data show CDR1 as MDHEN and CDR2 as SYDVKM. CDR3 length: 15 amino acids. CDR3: CASSLWAGDYNEQFF. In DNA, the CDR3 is TGTGCCAGCAGTTTATGGGCAGGGGACTACAATGAGCAGTTCTTC. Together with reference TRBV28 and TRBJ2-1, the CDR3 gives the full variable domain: DVKVTQSSRYLVKRTGEKVFLECVQDMDHENMFWYRQDPGLGLRLIYFSYDVKMKEKGDIPEGYSVSREKKERFSLILESASTNQTSMYLCASSLWAGDYNEQFFGPGTRLTVL.

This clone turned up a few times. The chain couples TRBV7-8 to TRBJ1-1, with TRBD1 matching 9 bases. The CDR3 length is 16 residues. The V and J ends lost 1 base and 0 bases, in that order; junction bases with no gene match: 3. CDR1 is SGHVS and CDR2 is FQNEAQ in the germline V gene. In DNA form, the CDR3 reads TGTGCCAGCAGCTTAGGGACAGGGGCTATGAACACTGAAGCTTTCTTT. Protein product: CASSLGTGAMNTEAFF.

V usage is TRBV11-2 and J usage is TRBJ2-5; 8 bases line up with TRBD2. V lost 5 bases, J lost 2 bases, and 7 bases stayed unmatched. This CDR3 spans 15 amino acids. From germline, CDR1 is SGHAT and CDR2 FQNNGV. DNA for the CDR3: TGTGCCAGCAGCAAAGGGGCTAGCGGGCAAGAGACCCAGTACTTC. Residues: CASSKGASGQETQYF.

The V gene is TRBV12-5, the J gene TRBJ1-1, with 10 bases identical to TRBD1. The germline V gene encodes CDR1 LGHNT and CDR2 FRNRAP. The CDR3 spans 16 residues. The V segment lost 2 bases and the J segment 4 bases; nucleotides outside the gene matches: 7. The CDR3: CASGLTLTGGGTEAFF. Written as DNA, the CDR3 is TGTGCTAGTGGTTTGACCTTGACAGGGGGCGGCACTGAAGCTTTCTTT.

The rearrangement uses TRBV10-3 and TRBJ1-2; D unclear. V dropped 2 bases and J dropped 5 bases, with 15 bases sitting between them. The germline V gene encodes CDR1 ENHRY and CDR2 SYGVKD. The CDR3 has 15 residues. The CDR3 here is CAISEEGSGWYGYTF. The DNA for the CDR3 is TGTGCCATCAGTGAGGAGGGCTCCGGTTGGTATGGCTACACCTTC.

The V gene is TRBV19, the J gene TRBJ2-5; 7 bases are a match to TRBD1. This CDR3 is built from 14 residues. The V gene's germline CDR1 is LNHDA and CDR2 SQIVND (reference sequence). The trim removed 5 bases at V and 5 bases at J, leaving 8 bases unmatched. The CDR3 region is CASSLPGQQETQYF. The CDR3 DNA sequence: TGTGCCAGTAGTCTGCCGGGACAGCAGGAGACCCAGTACTTC.

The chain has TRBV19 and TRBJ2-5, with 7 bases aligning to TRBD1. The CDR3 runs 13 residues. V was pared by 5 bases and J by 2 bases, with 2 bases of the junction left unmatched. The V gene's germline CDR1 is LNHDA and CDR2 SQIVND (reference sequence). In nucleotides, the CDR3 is TGTGCCAGTAGTCGACAGGGACAAGAGACCCAGTACTTC. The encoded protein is CASSRQGQETQYF.

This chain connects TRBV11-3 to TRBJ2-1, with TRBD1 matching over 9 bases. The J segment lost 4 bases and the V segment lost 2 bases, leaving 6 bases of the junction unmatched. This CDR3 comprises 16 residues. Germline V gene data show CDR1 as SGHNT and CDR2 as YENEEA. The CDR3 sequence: CASSLRGQGGYNEQFF. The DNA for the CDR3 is TGTGCCAGCAGCTTACGGGGACAGGGCGGTTACAATGAGCAGTTCTTC.

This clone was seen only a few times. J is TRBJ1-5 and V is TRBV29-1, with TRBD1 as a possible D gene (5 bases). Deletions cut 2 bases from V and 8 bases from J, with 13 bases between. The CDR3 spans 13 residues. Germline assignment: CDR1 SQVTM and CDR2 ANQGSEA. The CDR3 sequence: CSVEQAPGEPQHF. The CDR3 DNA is TGCAGCGTTGAACAAGCCCCGGGGGAGCCCCAGCATTTT. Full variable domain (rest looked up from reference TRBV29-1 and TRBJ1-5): SAVISQKPSRDICQRGTSLTIQCQVDSQVTMMFWYRQQPGQSLTLIATANQGSEATYESGFVIDKFPISRPNLTFSTLTVSNMSPEDSSIYLCSVEQAPGEPQHFGDGTRLSIL.

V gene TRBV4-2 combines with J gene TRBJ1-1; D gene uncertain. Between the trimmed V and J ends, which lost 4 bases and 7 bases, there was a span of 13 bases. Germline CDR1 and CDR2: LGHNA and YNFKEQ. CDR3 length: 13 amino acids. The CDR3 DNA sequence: TGTGCCAGCAGCCCCCTGGGCGAGGGTGAAGCTTTCTTT. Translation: CASSPLGEGEAFF.

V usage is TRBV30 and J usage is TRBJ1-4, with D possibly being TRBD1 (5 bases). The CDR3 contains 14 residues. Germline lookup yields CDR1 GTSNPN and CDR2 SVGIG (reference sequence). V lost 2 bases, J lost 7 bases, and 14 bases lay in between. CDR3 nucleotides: TGTGCCTGGAGTCGGGGGGTTGGAGGTGAAAAACTGTTTTTT. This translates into CAWSRGVGGEKLFF.

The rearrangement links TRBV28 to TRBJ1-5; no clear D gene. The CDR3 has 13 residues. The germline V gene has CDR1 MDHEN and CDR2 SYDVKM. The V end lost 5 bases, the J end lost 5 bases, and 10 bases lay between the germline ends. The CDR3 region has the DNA TGTGCCAGCAGTCCCGTAGATTATCAGCCCCAGCATTTT. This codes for CASSPVDYQPQHF. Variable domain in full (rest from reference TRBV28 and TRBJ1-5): DVKVTQSSRYLVKRTGEKVFLECVQDMDHENMFWYRQDPGLGLRLIYFSYDVKMKEKGDIPEGYSVSREKKERFSLILESASTNQTSMYLCASSPVDYQPQHFGDGTRLSIL.

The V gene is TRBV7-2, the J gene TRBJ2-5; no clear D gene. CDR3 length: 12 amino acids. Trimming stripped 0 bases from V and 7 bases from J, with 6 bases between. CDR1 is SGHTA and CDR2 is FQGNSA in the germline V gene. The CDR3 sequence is CASSLARPTQYF. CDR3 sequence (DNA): TGTGCCAGCAGCTTAGCGAGGCCGACCCAGTACTTC. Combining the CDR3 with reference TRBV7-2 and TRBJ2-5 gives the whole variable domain GAGVSQSPSNKVTEKGKDVELRCDPISGHTALYWYRQSLGQGLEFLIYFQGNSAPDKSGLPSDRFSAERTGGSVSTLTIQRTQQEDSAVYLCASSLARPTQYFGPGTRLLVL.

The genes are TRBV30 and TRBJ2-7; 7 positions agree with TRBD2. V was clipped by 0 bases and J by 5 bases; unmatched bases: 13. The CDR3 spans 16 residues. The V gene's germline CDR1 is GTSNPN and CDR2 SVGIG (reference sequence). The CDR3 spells CAWSVLGGRWVNEQYF. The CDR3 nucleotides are TGTGCCTGGAGTGTACTCGGGGGGAGGTGGGTGAACGAGCAGTACTTC.

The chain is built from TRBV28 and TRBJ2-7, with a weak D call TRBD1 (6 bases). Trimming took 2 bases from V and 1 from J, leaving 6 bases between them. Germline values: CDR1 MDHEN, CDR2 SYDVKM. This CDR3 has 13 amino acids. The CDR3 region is CASSLTGSYEQYF. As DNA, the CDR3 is TGTGCCAGCAGTTTAACAGGGTCCTACGAGCAGTACTTC.